This T cell receptor (beta chain) originates from a study of long-term antiretroviral therapy in people with HIV. Sequencing relied on immunoSEQ assay v3.0, run at survey level. Data came from immunoSEQ multiplex PCR; TCRdb stores just in-frame clones and leaves some out. The data contain 30,000 or so clones, around 78% of them singletons. V lost 6 bases and J 1 base, leaving 7 bases between the germline ends. The V gene's germline CDR1 is MNHEY and CDR2 SVGAGI. This CDR3 has 14 residues. The starting material was unsorted PBMCs, obtained 1.5 years before starting antiretroviral therapy. The rearrangement links TRBV6-5 to TRBJ1-6; no clear D gene. This TCR came from a man aged 18 to 29 with HIV. CDR3 region: CASSPFSYNSPLHF. CDR3 sequence (DNA): TGTGCCAGCAGCCCTTTTTCCTATAATTCACCCCTCCACTTT.